The 18 T cell receptor beta chains in this list originate from one sample, sequenced in a study of OX40 agonist ivuxolimab in advanced cancers. Data came from immunoSEQ multiplex PCR; TCRdb stores just in-frame clones and leaves some out. The table shows roughly 64,000 clones, with approximately 89% occurring only once. The source was CD4+ or CD8+ T cells sorted from blood, collected in a trial of the OX40 agonist ivuxolimab. These receptors were collected from an adult with an advanced solid tumor such as melanoma, head and neck, liver or kidney cancer.

The table lists this clone with a count of one. The rearrangement joins TRBV7-9 to TRBJ1-4; 7 nucleotides align to TRBD1. This CDR3 is built from 14 residues. J lost 8 bases, V lost 5 bases, and 8 bases had no gene match. Germline V gene data show CDR1 as SEHNR and CDR2 as FQNEAQ (reference sequence). The DNA for the CDR3 is TGTGCCAGCAGCAACAGGGGACTGGGGGAAAAACTGTTTTTT. Encoded protein: CASSNRGLGEKLFF.

This clone has only one observation. The chain uses TRBV14 and TRBJ2-3; no clear D gene. The CDR3 length is 12 residues. Germline V gives CDR1 SGHDN, CDR2 FVKESK. V was cut by 2 bases and J by 9 bases, with 9 bases left in between. The CDR3, as DNA: TGTGCCAGCAGCCAACCCAGTTTCACGCAGTATTTT. Amino acids: CASSQPSFTQYF. Combining the CDR3 with reference TRBV14 and TRBJ2-3 gives the whole variable domain EAGVTQFPSHSVIEKGQTVTLRCDPISGHDNLYWYRRVMGKEIKFLLHFVKESKQDESGMPNNRFLAERTGGTYSTLKVQPAELEDSGVYFCASSQPSFTQYFGPGTRLTVL.

The V and J genes are TRBV10-3 and TRBJ2-7; 9 bases align to TRBD2. This CDR3 spans 13 amino acids. CDR1 and CDR2 (germline): ENHRY, SYGVKD. Trimming removed 10 bases from V and 3 bases from J; junction bases left unmatched: 7. The CDR3 DNA reads TGTGCCACCGTAGCGGGAGATAACTACGAGCAGTACTTC. Translated: CATVAGDNYEQYF.

J is TRBJ1-2 and V is TRBV4-1; D remains ambiguous. CDR1 MGHRA and CDR2 YSYEKL come from the germline V gene. The CDR3 is 16 residues long. V lost 3 bases, J lost 1 base, and 15 bases lay in between. Here the CDR3 reads CASSHAGRPVNYGYTF. CDR3 nucleotide sequence: TGCGCCAGCAGCCATGCTGGACGGCCAGTTAACTATGGCTACACCTTC.

This rearrangement joins TRBV7-8 to TRBJ2-3; D unclear. V lost 3 bases and J lost 0, with 13 bases in between. The CDR3 is 16 amino acids. Germline V gene sequence: CDR1 SGHVS, CDR2 FQNEAQ. The CDR3 region has the DNA TGTGCCAGCAGCTTTACCCAGTTAACTAGCACAGATACGCAGTATTTT. It yields the protein CASSFTQLTSTDTQYF.

The chain carries TRBV5-4 and TRBJ2-5; 7 bases map to TRBD1. The V and J ends lost 4 bases and 3 bases, in that order; junction bases with no gene match: 3. The CDR3 is 13 amino acids. Germline assignment: CDR1 SGHNT and CDR2 YYREEE (reference sequence). The CDR3 coding sequence is TGTGCCAGCAGCGTCGACAGGGAAGAGACCCAGTACTTC. It codes for CASSVDREETQYF.

The rearrangement joins TRBV6-5 to TRBJ1-5; D may be TRBD1 (5 bases). The CDR3 has 15 amino acids. The germline V gene has CDR1 MNHEY and CDR2 SVGAGI. Trimming took off 2 bases at V and 3 bases at J, with 11 bases between the two ends. The CDR3 region has the DNA TGTGCCAGCAGTTACGACGGACAACTCAATCAGCCCCAGCATTTT. Its translation is CASSYDGQLNQPQHF.

This chain links TRBV7-9 with TRBJ2-1; the D is unclear. This CDR3 is built from 14 residues. Trimming took 6 bases from V and 2 from J, leaving 11 bases between them. The germline CDR1 and CDR2 sequences are SEHNR and FQNEAQ (reference sequence). Written as DNA, the CDR3 is TGTGCCAGCAGGTTTGGACGCGCCTACAATGAGCAGTTCTTC. Translation gives CASRFGRAYNEQFF.

V is TRBV5-4 and J is TRBJ2-3; 14 bases align to TRBD2. Unmatched junction bases numbered 11, after V lost 7 bases and J lost 4 bases. The CDR3 is 17 residues long. The germline gives CDR1 SGHNT, CDR2 YYREEE (reference sequence). The CDR3: CASVVRGTSGSPDTQYF. The CDR3 coding sequence is TGTGCCAGCGTAGTTAGGGGGACTAGCGGGAGCCCAGATACGCAGTATTTT.

The CDR3 loop reads CASSVGLSYGYTF. CDR3 DNA sequence: TGTGCCAGCAGCGTAGGACTGTCCTATGGCTACACCTTC. The chain employs TRBV9 and TRBJ1-2; D unresolved. Trimming removed 0 bases from V and 4 bases from J, with 7 bases in between. CDR1 is SGDLS, CDR2 YYNGEE, per germline. CDR3 length: 13 amino acids.

The DNA for the CDR3 is TGTGCCAGCAGCCCTCTTCCGGGAACAACGGCCGGGGAGCTGTTTTTT. It specifies CASSPLPGTTAGELFF. The genes are TRBV7-2 and TRBJ2-2; the D gene is possibly TRBD2 (5 bases). Trimming left V 5 bases short and J 6 bases short, with 19 bases between. This CDR3 contains 16 residues. Per the germline V gene, CDR1 is SGHTA and CDR2 is FQGNSA.

The chain is built from TRBV7-2 and TRBJ2-7; 8 nucleotides agree with TRBD1. The trim removed 4 bases at V and 5 bases at J, leaving 7 bases unmatched. CDR3 length: 14 amino acids. Germline assignment: CDR1 SGHTA and CDR2 FQGNSA. The CDR3 coding sequence is TGTGCCAGCAGCTCACGTTGGACAGGGAACGAGCAGTACTTC. This translates into CASSSRWTGNEQYF.

This chain uses TRBV19 with TRBJ2-1, with a weak D call TRBD2 (6 bases). V lost 6 bases, J lost 7 bases, and 10 bases lay in between. Germline-derived CDR1 and CDR2 are LNHDA and SQIVND (reference sequence). The CDR3 contains 12 residues. CDR3 sequence reads: CASSPGVNEQFF. The CDR3 bases are TGTGCCAGTAGCCCGGGGGTAAATGAGCAGTTCTTC. Based on the CDR3 plus reference TRBV19 and TRBJ2-1, the full variable domain is DGGITQSPKYLFRKEGQNVTLSCEQNLNHDAMYWYRQDPGQGLRLIYYSQIVNDFQKGDIAEGYSVSREKKESFPLTVTSAQKNPTAFYLCASSPGVNEQFFGPGTRLTVL.

The V gene is TRBV5-1, the J gene TRBJ1-1; D may be TRBD1 (5 bases). Trimming removed 0 bases at V and 4 bases at J, with 10 bases between. The CDR3 is 14 residues long. The germline gives CDR1 SGHRS, CDR2 YFSETQ. In DNA, the CDR3 is TGCGCCAGCAGCTTGGAGGCAGGGACCACTGAAGCTTTCTTT. This sequence encodes CASSLEAGTTEAFF.

As to this clone: This same CDR3 is encoded by further DNA sequences in the sample. V gene TRBV18 combines with J gene TRBJ1-1; no clear D gene. Germline assignment: CDR1 KGHSH and CDR2 LQKENI. This CDR3 is built from 13 residues. V lost 1 base and J lost 3, with 6 bases in between. The CDR3 DNA follows: TGTGCCAGCTCACCACAGGGTGACACTGAAGCTTTCTTT. It translates to CASSPQGDTEAFF.

The rearrangement joins TRBV5-3 to TRBJ1-2; D remains unclear. TRBV5-3 is filed as an ORF, its function uncertain. Trimming removed 4 bases at V and 0 bases at J, with 22 bases between. The CDR3 covers 18 residues. Written as DNA, the CDR3 is TGTGCCAGAAGCCAATCCTTTCGGGTAAACATAGCTAACTATGGCTACACCTTC. Its protein is CARSQSFRVNIANYGYTF.

The chain uses TRBV6-5 and TRBJ1-2; 7 bases are shared with TRBD1. The V segment lost 6 bases and the J segment 1 base; nucleotides outside the gene matches: 8. Germline assignment: CDR1 MNHEY and CDR2 SVGAGI. The CDR3 totals 15 residues. The CDR3 DNA is TGTGCCAGCAGACCTACAGGGGTCAGTAACTATGGCTACACCTTC. It specifies CASRPTGVSNYGYTF.

The chain is built from TRBV10-3 and TRBJ1-1; TRBD1 is a possible D gene (5 bases). Germline values: CDR1 ENHRY, CDR2 SYGVKD. This CDR3 contains 13 residues. Trimming removed 2 bases from V and 4 bases from J, with 8 bases in between. CDR3 DNA: TGTGCCATCAGTGAGAGGGACCCCACTGAAGCTTTCTTT. This sequence encodes CAISERDPTEAFF.